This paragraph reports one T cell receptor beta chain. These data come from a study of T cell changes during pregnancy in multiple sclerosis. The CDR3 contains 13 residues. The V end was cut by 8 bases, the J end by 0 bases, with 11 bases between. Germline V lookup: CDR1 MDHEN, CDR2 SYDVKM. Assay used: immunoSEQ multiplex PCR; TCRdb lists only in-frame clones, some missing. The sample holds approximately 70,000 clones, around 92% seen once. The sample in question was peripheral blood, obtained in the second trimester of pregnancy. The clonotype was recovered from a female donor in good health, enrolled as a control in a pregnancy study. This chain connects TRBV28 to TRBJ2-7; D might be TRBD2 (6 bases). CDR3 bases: TGTGCCAGCCAGGGAGGAAGCTCCTACGAGCAGTACTTC. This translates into CASQGGSSYEQYF.